Below are 8 T cell receptor beta chains sequenced from a single sample in a study of Graves' ophthalmopathy and Graves' hyperthyroidism (dated by TCRdb to about 2018). The listed sequencing device is Illumina HiSeq 2000. TCR beta CDR3 regions were amplified from RNA transcripts for repertoire sequencing. HTBI primers and the Qiagen OneStep RT-PCR kit were used in a first-round RT-PCR, which was followed by a second-round multiplex PCR, size selection and purification. TCRdb took the public reads, trimmed them with fastp at Q25, ran MiXCR for clone calling and kept in-frame beta chains. Each record represents a unique CDR3 protein, reported with the most common genes and DNA among its rows. The sample contains approximately 210,000 distinct CDR3 sequences, around 30% of them found a single time. The biggest ten clones account for approximately 8.2% of the sample. Source material: peripheral blood. The receptor set was obtained from a man aged 45-65 years with Graves' ophthalmopathy. Donor details come from another sample of the same person, matched by shared clones.

This clonotype was found many times. CDR3 sequence: CASSQGTPNYGYTF. Written as DNA, the CDR3 is TGCGCCAGCAGCCAAGGGACACCAAACTATGGCTACACCTTC. The chain joins TRBV4-1 to TRBJ1-2, with D possibly being TRBD1 (5 bases). V shed 1 base and J shed 2 bases, with 8 bases lying between them. The CDR3 extends over 14 amino acids. CDR1 and CDR2 (germline): MGHRA, YSYEKL.

This clonotype was recorded only once. This chain joins TRBV28 and TRBJ2-7; D call uncertain. Germline V gene lookup returns CDR1 MDHEN and CDR2 SYDVKM. V lost 6 bases and J 4 bases, leaving 13 bases between the germline ends. CDR3 length equals 13 residues. DNA of the CDR3: TGTGCCAGCAGGAGTTTCGAGCAATACGAGCAGTACTTC. Translation gives CASRSFEQYEQYF.

This clonotype has a count of ten or more. The J gene is TRBJ2-7, the V gene TRBV5-4; D is possibly TRBD1 or TRBD2 (6 bases each). Germline CDR1 and CDR2: SGHNT and YYREEE (reference sequence). Trimming pared 2 bases from V and 3 bases from J, leaving 12 bases between. The CDR3 runs to 14 residues. The CDR3 spells CASSLGGKRYEQYF. CDR3 coding DNA: TGTGCCAGCAGCTTAGGGGGGAAACGCTACGAGCAGTACTTC.

This clonotype was found many times. This chain links TRBV20-1 with TRBJ1-2; a weak D match, TRBD1 (5 bases). The V gene's germline CDR1 is DFQATT and CDR2 SNEGSKA (reference sequence). The CDR3 runs 12 residues. Between the trimmed V and J ends, which lost 5 bases and 14 bases, there was a span of 21 bases. CDR3 in amino acids: CSAAGTDYQVTF. The CDR3 nucleotides read TGCAGTGCTGCCGGGACTGACTACCAAGTAACCTTC.

The table lists this clonotype with many counts. V usage is TRBV6-5 and J usage is TRBJ2-5, with 10 positions matching TRBD1. Trimming removed 8 bases from V and 5 bases from J; junction bases left unmatched: 11. This CDR3 has 15 amino acids. Germline CDR1 and CDR2: MNHEY and SVGAGI. The CDR3 DNA follows: TGTGCCAGCGCGGGGACGGGACAGGGGCAGGAGACCCAGTACTTC. This codes for CASAGTGQGQETQYF.

V gene TRBV6-1 combines with J gene TRBJ1-2; D may be TRBD1 (6 bases). The germline V gene has CDR1 MNHNS and CDR2 SASEGT. V was shortened by 7 bases and J by 7 bases, with 16 bases between the two germline ends. The CDR3 runs 13 residues. The CDR3 is CASNAGGGGGYTF. For the CDR3, the DNA is TGTGCCAGCAATGCGGGGGGCGGAGGTGGCTACACCTTC.

This clonotype was found many times. The chain is built from TRBV20-1 and TRBJ2-7; 13 positions match TRBD2. With 3 bases clipped from V and 6 bases from J, the junction kept 5 bases outside the gene matches. The CDR3 length is 14 residues. CDR1 is DFQATT and CDR2 is SNEGSKA in the germline V gene (reference sequence). The CDR3 sequence: CSARTGLAGREQYF. The CDR3 DNA follows: TGCAGTGCTAGGACGGGACTAGCGGGACGCGAGCAGTACTTC.

J is TRBJ1-1 and V is TRBV7-2; perhaps TRBD1 as D (5 bases). The V end lost 2 bases, the J end lost 4 bases, and 8 bases lay between the germline ends. The CDR3 is 13 amino acids. The germline V gene encodes CDR1 SGHTA and CDR2 FQGNSA. CDR3 region: CASSLSGPTEAFF. As DNA, the CDR3 is TGTGCCAGCAGCTTATCAGGGCCCACTGAAGCTTTCTTT.